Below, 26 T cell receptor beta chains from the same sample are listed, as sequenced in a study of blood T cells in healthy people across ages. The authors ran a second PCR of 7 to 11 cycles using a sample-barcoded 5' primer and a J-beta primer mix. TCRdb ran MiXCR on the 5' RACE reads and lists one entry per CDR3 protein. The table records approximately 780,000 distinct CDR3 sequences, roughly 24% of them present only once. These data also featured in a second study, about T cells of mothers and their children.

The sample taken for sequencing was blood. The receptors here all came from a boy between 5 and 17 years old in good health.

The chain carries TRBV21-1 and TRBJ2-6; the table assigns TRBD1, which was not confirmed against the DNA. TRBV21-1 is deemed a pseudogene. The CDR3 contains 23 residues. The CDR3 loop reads CASSKKPPGQGTVRYSGANVLTF. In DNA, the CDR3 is TGTGCCAGCAGCAAAAAGCCGCCGGGACAGGGCACTGTAAGATACTCTGGGGCCAACGTCCTGACTTTC.

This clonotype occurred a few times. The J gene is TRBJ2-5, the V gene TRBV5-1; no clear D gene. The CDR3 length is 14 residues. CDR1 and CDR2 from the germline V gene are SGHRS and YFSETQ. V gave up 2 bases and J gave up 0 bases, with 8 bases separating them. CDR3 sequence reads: CASSFLTDQETQYF. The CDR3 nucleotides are TGCGCCAGCAGCTTTTTGACTGACCAAGAGACCCAGTACTTC.

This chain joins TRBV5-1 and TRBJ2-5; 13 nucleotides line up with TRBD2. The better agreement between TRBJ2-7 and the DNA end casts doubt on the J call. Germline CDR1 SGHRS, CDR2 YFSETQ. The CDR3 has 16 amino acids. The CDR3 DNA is TGCGCCAGCAGCTCGGAACCGGGACTAGCGGGGTACGAGCAGTACTTC. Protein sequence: CASSSEPGLAGYEQYF.

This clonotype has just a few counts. The CDR3 protein is CASSQGTSGGAEQFF. The CDR3, as DNA: TGTGCCAGCAGCCAAGGGACTAGCGGGGGGGCGGAGCAGTTCTTC. J is TRBJ2-5 and V is TRBV5-5; 16 nucleotides align to TRBD2. The J call is doubtful: the DNA matches TRBJ2-1 better. The CDR3 runs to 15 residues. CDR1 and CDR2 (germline): SGHKS, YYEKEE (reference sequence).

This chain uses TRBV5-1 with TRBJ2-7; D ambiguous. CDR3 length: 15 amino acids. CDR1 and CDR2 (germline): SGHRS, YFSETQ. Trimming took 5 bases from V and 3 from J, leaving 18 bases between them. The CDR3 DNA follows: TGCGCCAGCAGGTTTCCGGGTTCCTTACTCTACGAGCAGTACTTC. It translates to CASRFPGSLLYEQYF.

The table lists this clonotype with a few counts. CDR3 amino acids: CATAGTGGTEAFF. DNA for the CDR3: TGCGCCACCGCCGGGACAGGGGGTACTGAAGCTTTCTTT. This chain links TRBV10-2 with TRBJ1-1; 11 bases agree with TRBD1. Germline V gene data show CDR1 as WSHSY and CDR2 as SAAADI. J gave up 5 bases and V 10 bases, and 6 bases lay outside the gene matches. There are 13 residues in the CDR3.

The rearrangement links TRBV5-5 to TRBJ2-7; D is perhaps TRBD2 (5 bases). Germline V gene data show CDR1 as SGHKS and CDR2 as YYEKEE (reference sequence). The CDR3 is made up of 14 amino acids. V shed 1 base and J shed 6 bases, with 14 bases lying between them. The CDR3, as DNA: TGTGCCAGCAGCTTGAGACTAACCCTGGGCGAGCAGTACTTC. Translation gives CASSLRLTLGEQYF.

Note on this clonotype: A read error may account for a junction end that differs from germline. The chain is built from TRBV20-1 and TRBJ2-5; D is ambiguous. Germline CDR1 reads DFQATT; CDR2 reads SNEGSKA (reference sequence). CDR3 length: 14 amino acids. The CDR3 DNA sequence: TGCAGTGCTAGGCCCAGGCACTGGAGAGAGCCCCAGTACTTC. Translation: CSARPRHWREPQYF.

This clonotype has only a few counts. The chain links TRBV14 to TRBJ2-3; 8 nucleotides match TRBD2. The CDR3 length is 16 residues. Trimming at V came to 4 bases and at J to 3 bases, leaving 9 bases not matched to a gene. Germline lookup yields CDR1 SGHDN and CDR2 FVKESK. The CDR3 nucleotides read TGTGCCAGCAGCCGAGCGGCGACTAGCGTGACAGATACGCAGTATTTT. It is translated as CASSRAATSVTDTQYF.

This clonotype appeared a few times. This chain's CDR3 is CASSKARRGWYEQYF. DNA of the CDR3: TGTGCCAGCAGCAAAGCAAGGAGAGGGTGGTACGAGCAGTACTTC. V is TRBV21-1 and J is TRBJ2-5; the D call TRBD1 from the table was never checked on the DNA. The assigned J gene may be wrong: the sequence end matches TRBJ2-7 better. TRBV21-1 constitutes a pseudogene. This CDR3 is built from 15 residues.

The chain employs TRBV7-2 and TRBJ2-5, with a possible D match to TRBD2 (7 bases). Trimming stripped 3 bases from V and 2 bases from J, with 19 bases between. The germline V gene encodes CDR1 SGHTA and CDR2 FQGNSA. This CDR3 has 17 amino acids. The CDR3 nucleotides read TGTGCCAGCAGCTTTTCCCGGGGGGCACAGTTTCAAGAGACCCAGTACTTC. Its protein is CASSFSRGAQFQETQYF.

The DNA of the CDR3 is TGTGCCAGCAGTAGGGAGGATCGTGCCTACGAGCAGTACTTC. Amino acid sequence: CASSREDRAYEQYF. The chain links TRBV12-3 or TRBV12-4 to TRBJ2-7, with TRBD2 as a possible D gene (6 bases). The CDR3 length is 14 residues. Trimming stripped 5 bases from V and 2 bases from J, with 13 bases between.

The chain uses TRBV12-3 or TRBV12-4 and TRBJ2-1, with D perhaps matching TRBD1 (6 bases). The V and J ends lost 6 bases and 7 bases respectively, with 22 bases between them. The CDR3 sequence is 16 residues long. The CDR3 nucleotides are TGTGCCAGCAGCCCAGAGGGGGTTGCACTATTGAATGAGCAGTTCTTC. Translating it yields CASSPEGVALLNEQFF.

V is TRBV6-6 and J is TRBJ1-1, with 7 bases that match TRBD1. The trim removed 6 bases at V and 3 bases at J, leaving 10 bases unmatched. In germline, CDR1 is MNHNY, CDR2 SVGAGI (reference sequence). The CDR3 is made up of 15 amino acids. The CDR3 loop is CASSDPGDSYTEAFF. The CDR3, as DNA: TGTGCCAGCAGCGATCCTGGGGACAGCTACACTGAAGCTTTCTTT.

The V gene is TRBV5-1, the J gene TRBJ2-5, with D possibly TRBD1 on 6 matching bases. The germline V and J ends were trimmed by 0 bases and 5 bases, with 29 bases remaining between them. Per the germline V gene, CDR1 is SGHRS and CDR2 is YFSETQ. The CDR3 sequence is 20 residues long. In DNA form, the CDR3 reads TGCGCCAGCAGCTTGGCGTCCTTAGGGACACATGCTTTAATGGGGGAGACCCAGTACTTC. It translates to CASSLASLGTHALMGETQYF.

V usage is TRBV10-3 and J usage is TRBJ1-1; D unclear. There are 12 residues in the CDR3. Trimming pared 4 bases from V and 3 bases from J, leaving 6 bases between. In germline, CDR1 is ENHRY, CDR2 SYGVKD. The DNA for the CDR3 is TGTGCCATCAGTGGCGGGGACACTGAAGCTTTCTTT. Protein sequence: CAISGGDTEAFF.

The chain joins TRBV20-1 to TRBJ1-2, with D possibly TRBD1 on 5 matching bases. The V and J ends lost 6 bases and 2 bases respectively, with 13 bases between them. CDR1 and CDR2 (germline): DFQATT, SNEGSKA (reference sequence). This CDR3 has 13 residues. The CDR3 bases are TGCAGTGCCCAAATGGGGGGGAACTATGGCTACACCTTC. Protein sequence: CSAQMGGNYGYTF.

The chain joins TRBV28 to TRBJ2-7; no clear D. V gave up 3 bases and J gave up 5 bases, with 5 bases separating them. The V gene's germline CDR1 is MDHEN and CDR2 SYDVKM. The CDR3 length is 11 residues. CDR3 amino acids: CASSFNNEQYF. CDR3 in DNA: TGTGCCAGCAGTTTCAACAACGAGCAGTACTTC.

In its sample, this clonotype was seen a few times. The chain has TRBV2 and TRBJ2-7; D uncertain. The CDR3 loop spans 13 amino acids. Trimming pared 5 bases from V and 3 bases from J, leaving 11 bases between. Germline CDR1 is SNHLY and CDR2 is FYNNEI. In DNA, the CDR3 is TGTGCCAGCAGTCTTGACTTCCACTACGAGCAGTACTTC. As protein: CASSLDFHYEQYF.

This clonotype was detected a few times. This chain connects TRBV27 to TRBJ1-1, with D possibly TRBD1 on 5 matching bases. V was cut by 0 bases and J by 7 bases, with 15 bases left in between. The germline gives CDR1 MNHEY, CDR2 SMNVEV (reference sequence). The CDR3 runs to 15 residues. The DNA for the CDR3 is TGTGCCAGCAGTTTATCGTCAGGGTGGGAGGATGAAGCTTTCTTT. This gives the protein CASSLSSGWEDEAFF.

CDR3 amino acids: CSVKEAVGNQPQHF. CDR3 DNA: TGCAGCGTGAAGGAGGCCGTCGGCAATCAGCCCCAGCATTTT. The chain is built from TRBV29-1 and TRBJ1-5; D is unclear. CDR1 is SQVTM and CDR2 is ANQGSEA in the germline V gene. V was pared by 6 bases and J by 2 bases, with 14 bases between. The CDR3 loop spans 14 amino acids.

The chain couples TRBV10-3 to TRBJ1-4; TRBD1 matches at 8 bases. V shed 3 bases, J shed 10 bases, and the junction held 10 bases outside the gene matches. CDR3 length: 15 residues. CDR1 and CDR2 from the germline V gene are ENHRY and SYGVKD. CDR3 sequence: CAISDQDREDGKLFF. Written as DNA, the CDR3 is TGTGCCATCAGTGATCAGGACAGGGAGGATGGAAAACTGTTTTTT.

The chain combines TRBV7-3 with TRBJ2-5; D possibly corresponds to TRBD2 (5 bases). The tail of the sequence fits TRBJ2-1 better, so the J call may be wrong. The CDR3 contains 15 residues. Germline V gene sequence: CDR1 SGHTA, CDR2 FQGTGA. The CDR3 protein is CASSFGLGNYNEQFF. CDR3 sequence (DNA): TGTGCCAGCAGCTTCGGACTGGGCAACTACAATGAGCAGTTCTTC.

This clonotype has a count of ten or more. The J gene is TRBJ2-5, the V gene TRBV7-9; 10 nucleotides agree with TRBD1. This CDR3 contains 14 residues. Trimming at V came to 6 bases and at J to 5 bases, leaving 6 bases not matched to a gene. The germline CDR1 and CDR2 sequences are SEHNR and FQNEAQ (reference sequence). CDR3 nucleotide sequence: TGTGCCAGCAGTTTGGGGACAGGGGTCGAGACCCAGTACTTC. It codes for CASSLGTGVETQYF.

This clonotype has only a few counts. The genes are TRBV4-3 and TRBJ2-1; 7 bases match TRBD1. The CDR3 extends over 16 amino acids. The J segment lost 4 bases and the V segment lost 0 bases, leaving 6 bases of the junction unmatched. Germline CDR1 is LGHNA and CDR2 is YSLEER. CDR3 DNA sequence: TGCGCCAGCAGCCAAGACACGTCAGGGGGTTACAATGAGCAGTTCTTC. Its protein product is CASSQDTSGGYNEQFF.

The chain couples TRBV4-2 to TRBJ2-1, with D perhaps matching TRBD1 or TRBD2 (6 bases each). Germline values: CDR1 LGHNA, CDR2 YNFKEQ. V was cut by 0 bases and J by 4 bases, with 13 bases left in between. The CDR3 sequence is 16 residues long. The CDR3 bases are TGTGCCAGCAGCCAAGATTGGACGGGGGCTTACAATGAGCAGTTCTTC. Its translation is CASSQDWTGAYNEQFF.